One sample yielded the 19 T cell receptor beta chains listed below, sequenced in a study of blood T cell repertoires in COVID-19. This table comes from immunoSEQ multiplex PCR, and its TCRdb copy is limited to in-frame clones, with some not included. The sample contains about 310,000 clones, around 87% of which appear only once. Sequencing input: peripheral blood. These receptors all stem from a man in his fifties or sixties with active or convalescent COVID-19.

The rearrangement links TRBV5-5 to TRBJ2-1; 10 nucleotides agree with TRBD1. The CDR3 has 14 residues. Germline-derived CDR1 and CDR2 are SGHKS and YYEKEE (reference sequence). Trimming took 4 bases from V and 6 from J; bases not matched to a gene: 4. The CDR3 spells CASSSWDRGNEQFF. The CDR3 nucleotides read TGTGCCAGCAGCAGCTGGGACAGGGGCAATGAGCAGTTCTTC.

This sequence joins TRBV6-2 or TRBV6-3 and TRBJ1-1; D is possibly TRBD1 (6 bases). The CDR3 sequence is 15 residues long. Trimming took off 2 bases at V and 0 bases at J, with 10 bases between the two ends. From germline, CDR1 is MNHEY and CDR2 SVGEGT. The CDR3 region is CASSYDRNMNTEAFF. CDR3 nucleotides: TGTGCCAGCAGTTACGACAGGAACATGAACACTGAAGCTTTCTTT.

The chain uses TRBV21-1 and TRBJ1-5; TRBD1, the D gene given by the table, was not confirmed from the DNA. TRBV21-1 is a documented pseudogene. The CDR3 runs to 9 residues. For the CDR3, the DNA is TGTGCCAGCCCACAGCCCCAGCATTTT. It codes for CASPQPQHF.

J is TRBJ1-2 and V is TRBV2; TRBD1 matches at 7 bases. Germline V lookup: CDR1 SNHLY, CDR2 FYNNEI. Unmatched junction bases numbered 7, after V lost 2 bases and J lost 7 bases. This CDR3 has 14 residues. The CDR3: CASSERGLGRGYTF. For the CDR3, the DNA is TGTGCCAGCAGTGAAAGGGGGCTGGGACGTGGCTACACCTTC.

The chain couples TRBV5-4 to TRBJ2-2, with a weak D call TRBD1 (6 bases). The CDR3 runs to 15 residues. CDR1 and CDR2 (germline): SGHNT, YYREEE (reference sequence). Deletions cut 0 bases from V and 4 bases from J, with 10 bases between. The CDR3 DNA sequence: TGTGCCAGCAGCTTGGACAGGGAAGGCACCGGGGAGCTGTTTTTT. It is translated as CASSLDREGTGELFF.

The chain links TRBV15 to TRBJ1-4; 8 nucleotides align to TRBD1. The CDR3 runs to 15 residues. V gave up 4 bases and J gave up 8 bases; unmatched junction bases: 9. Germline V lookup: CDR1 LNHNV, CDR2 YYDKDF (reference sequence). The CDR3 sequence: CATSKFQGAGEKLFF. As DNA, the CDR3 is TGTGCCACCAGCAAGTTCCAGGGGGCGGGGGAAAAACTGTTTTTT.

The chain joins TRBV7-2 to TRBJ1-5; 8 bases are a match to TRBD1. Germline lookup yields CDR1 SGHTA and CDR2 FQGNSA. There are 14 residues in the CDR3. V shed 5 bases and J 7 bases; nucleotides not matched to a gene: 7. CDR3 region: CASSAGQGKQPQHF. The CDR3 DNA follows: TGTGCCAGCAGCGCAGGACAGGGAAAACAGCCCCAGCATTTT.

This clone was seen only a few times. The chain carries TRBV7-3 and TRBJ2-5; 7 bases fit TRBD1. The CDR3 is made up of 13 amino acids. Germline loops: CDR1 SGHTA, CDR2 FQGTGA. Trimming removed 1 base from V and 5 bases from J; junction bases left unmatched: 1. In nucleotides, the CDR3 is TGTGCCAGCAGCTTAAACAGGGGTGAGACCCAGTACTTC. Its translation is CASSLNRGETQYF.

V gene TRBV7-2 combines with J gene TRBJ2-7; D may be TRBD2 (7 bases). V lost 3 bases, J lost 5 bases, and 14 bases lay in between. The germline V gene has CDR1 SGHTA and CDR2 FQGNSA. The CDR3 extends over 14 amino acids. As DNA, the CDR3 is TGTGCCAGCAGCTTCATCCGGGGGGCGAACGAGCAGTACTTC. It codes for CASSFIRGANEQYF.

The chain carries TRBV28 and TRBJ2-7; D is possibly TRBD1 (5 bases). Trimming took 7 bases from V and 2 from J, leaving 18 bases between them. The CDR3 has 15 amino acids. Germline CDR1 and CDR2: MDHEN and SYDVKM. The CDR3 sequence is CASTLRVAGAYEQYF. CDR3 sequence (DNA): TGTGCCAGCACCCTCAGGGTGGCAGGCGCCTACGAGCAGTACTTC. Using reference TRBV28 and TRBJ2-7 for the parts outside the CDR3, the full variable domain is DVKVTQSSRYLVKRTGEKVFLECVQDMDHENMFWYRQDPGLGLRLIYFSYDVKMKEKGDIPEGYSVSREKKERFSLILESASTNQTSMYLCASTLRVAGAYEQYFGPGTRLTVT.

The chain has TRBV5-1 and TRBJ1-1, with D unresolved. The CDR3 totals 13 residues. Germline CDR1 is SGHRS and CDR2 is YFSETQ. The V gene lost 6 bases and the J gene lost 4 bases, with 13 bases spanning the gap. The CDR3 nucleotides read TGCGCCAGCAACGTGGAGAGAGGCACTGAAGCTTTCTTT. It is translated as CASNVERGTEAFF.

This rearrangement joins TRBV4-3 to TRBJ2-1; 12 bases line up with TRBD2. V shed 0 bases, J shed 2 bases, and the junction held 14 bases outside the gene matches. Germline V gives CDR1 LGHNA, CDR2 YSLEER. This CDR3 comprises 21 residues. CDR3 in amino acids: CASSQERLAGGRLSTYNEQFF. CDR3 bases: TGCGCCAGCAGCCAAGAAAGGCTAGCGGGGGGGCGCCTATCGACCTACAATGAGCAGTTCTTC.

V is TRBV9 and J is TRBJ1-2; a weak D match, TRBD1 (6 bases). The CDR3 extends over 15 amino acids. V lost 3 bases to trimming and J lost 1 base, with 13 bases between them. Germline V gives CDR1 SGDLS, CDR2 YYNGEE. The CDR3: CASSAGTTYNYGYTF. The CDR3 bases are TGTGCCAGCAGCGCCGGGACAACCTATAACTATGGCTACACCTTC.

The V gene is TRBV28, the J gene TRBJ1-5, with 7 bases fitting TRBD1. Germline V lookup: CDR1 MDHEN, CDR2 SYDVKM. The CDR3 is 17 residues long. J gave up 2 bases and V 8 bases, and 15 bases lay outside the gene matches. The CDR3 reads CASPLDRAHRRNQPQHF. The CDR3 DNA sequence: TGTGCCAGCCCCCTCGACAGGGCCCACCGCCGCAATCAGCCCCAGCATTTT.

The J gene is TRBJ2-7, the V gene TRBV6-5; 8 bases are a match to TRBD1. The CDR3 covers 16 residues. Germline V gene sequence: CDR1 MNHEY, CDR2 SVGAGI. Losses at the gene ends were 0 bases for V and 0 bases for J; bases not matched to a gene: 4. CDR3 DNA sequence: TGTGCCAGCAGTTACTCCGGACAGGGCCTCTCCTACGAGCAGTACTTC. Residues: CASSYSGQGLSYEQYF.

V is TRBV6-5 and J is TRBJ1-6; the D gene is possibly TRBD1 (6 bases). The length of the CDR3 is 14 residues. CDR1 and CDR2 from the germline V gene are MNHEY and SVGAGI. V lost 6 bases to trimming and J lost 6 bases, with 12 bases between them. The CDR3 sequence is CASRRQVTNSPLHF. In nucleotides, the CDR3 is TGTGCCAGCAGGAGACAGGTGACTAATTCACCCCTCCACTTT.

The chain combines TRBV5-1 with TRBJ1-4, with D possibly TRBD1 on 5 matching bases. Trimming removed 4 bases from V and 7 bases from J, with 11 bases in between. The CDR3 is 13 amino acids. Germline CDR1 reads SGHRS; CDR2 reads YFSETQ. In nucleotides, the CDR3 is TGCGCCAGCAGCGCAGGGTGGTCTGAAAAACTGTTTTTT. Translation: CASSAGWSEKLFF.

Only one count was recorded for this clone. The V call is TRBV29-1, the J call TRBJ2-2, with TRBD1 identical over 10 bases. CDR1 is SQVTM and CDR2 is ANQGSEA in the germline V gene. Trimming cost V 6 bases and J 7 bases; bases outside gene matches: 11. The CDR3 contains 15 residues. The CDR3 DNA reads as TGCAGCGTCCTAAGGGGACAGGGGAGTCTCGGGGAGCTGTTTTTT. This codes for CSVLRGQGSLGELFF.

The chain employs TRBV28 and TRBJ2-3; TRBD2 is a possible D gene (5 bases). The V gene's germline CDR1 is MDHEN and CDR2 SYDVKM. This CDR3 spans 14 amino acids. Trimming cost V 3 bases and J 9 bases, with 16 bases left between them. This chain's CDR3 is CASSLPPGRGTQYF. The CDR3 nucleotides read TGTGCCAGCAGTTTGCCTCCGGGGAGAGGGACGCAGTATTTT.